The clone carrying this TCR beta chain was detected only a few times. The target antigen is unknown. These data come from a study of long-term antiretroviral therapy in people with HIV. The overall study: The 2015 recommendation for immediate ART came about a decade after the earliest samples. Findings of the study overall: Spans of CDR3 length were tighter for HIV repertoires than for controls. Researchers lacked any data on ART adherence, viral resistance or therapy changes.

The assay used was immunoSEQ (version v3.0), run at survey level. Method: immunoSEQ multiplex PCR; TCRdb's copy keeps in-frame clones and lacks some. This table holds over 30,000 clones, under 85% found once. The CDR3 has 14 residues. V shed 5 bases and J shed 2 bases, with 14 bases lying between them. The germline V gene encodes CDR1 SQVTM and CDR2 ANQGSEA. PBMC samples from each donor numbered at least one pre-ART and at least two post-ART. Sequenced here: unsorted PBMCs, sampled 3 years after starting antiretroviral therapy. The chain recombines TRBV29-1 with TRBJ2-3, with D possibly matching TRBD1 (6 bases). The TCR originated in a man between 45 and 60 years old with HIV. The CDR3 region is CSVRVGAPTDTQYF. CDR3 DNA sequence: TGCAGCGTTCGGGTGGGGGCCCCCACAGATACGCAGTATTTT.